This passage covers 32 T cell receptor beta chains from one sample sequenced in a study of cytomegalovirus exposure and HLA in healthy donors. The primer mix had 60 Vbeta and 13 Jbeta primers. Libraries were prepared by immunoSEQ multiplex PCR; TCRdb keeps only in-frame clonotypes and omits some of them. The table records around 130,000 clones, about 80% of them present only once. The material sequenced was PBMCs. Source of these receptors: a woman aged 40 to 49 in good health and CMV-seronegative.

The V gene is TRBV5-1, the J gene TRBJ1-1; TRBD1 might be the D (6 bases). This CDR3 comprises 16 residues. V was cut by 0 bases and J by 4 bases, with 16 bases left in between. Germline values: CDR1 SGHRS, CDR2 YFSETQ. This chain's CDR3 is CASSLEWGLSGTEAFF. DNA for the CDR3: TGCGCCAGCAGCTTGGAGTGGGGGCTGTCGGGCACTGAAGCTTTCTTT.

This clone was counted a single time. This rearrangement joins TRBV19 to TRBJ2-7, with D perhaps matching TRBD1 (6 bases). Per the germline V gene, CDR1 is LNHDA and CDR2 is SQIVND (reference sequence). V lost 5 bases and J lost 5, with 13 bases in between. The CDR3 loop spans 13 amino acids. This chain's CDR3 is CASSPTGRDEQYF. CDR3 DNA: TGTGCCAGTAGTCCCACAGGGCGGGACGAGCAGTACTTC.

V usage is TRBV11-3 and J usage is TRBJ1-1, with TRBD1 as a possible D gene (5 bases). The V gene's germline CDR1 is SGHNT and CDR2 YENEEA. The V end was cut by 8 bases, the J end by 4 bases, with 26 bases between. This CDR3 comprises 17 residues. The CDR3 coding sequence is TGTGCCAGCGTGGCAGGGCGAGGTGTTATTCTGTGCACTGAAGCTTTCTTT. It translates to CASVAGRGVILCTEAFF.

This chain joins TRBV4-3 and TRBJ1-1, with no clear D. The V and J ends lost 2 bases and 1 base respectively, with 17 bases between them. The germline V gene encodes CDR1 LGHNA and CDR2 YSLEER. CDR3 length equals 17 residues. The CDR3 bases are TGCGCCAGCAGCCAAACCCTTGACACTCCTACGAACACTGAAGCTTTCTTT. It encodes CASSQTLDTPTNTEAFF.

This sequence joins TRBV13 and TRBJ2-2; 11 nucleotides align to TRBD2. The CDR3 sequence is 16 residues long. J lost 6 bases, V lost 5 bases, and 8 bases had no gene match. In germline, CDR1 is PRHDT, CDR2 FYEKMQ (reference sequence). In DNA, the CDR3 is TGTGCCAGCAGCCCCCCACTAGCGGGAGTTGCCGGGGAGCTGTTTTTT. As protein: CASSPPLAGVAGELFF.

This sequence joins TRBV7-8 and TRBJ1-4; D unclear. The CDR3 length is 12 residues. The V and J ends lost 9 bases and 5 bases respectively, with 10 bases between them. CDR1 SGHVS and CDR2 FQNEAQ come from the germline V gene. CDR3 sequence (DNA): TGTGCCAGTTCTCTGCGGAATGAAAAACTGTTTTTT. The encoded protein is CASSLRNEKLFF.

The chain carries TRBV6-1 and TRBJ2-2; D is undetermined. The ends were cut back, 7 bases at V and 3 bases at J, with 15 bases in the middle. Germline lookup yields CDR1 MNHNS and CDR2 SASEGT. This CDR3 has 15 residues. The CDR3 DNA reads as TGTGCCAGCACCCCGCGCCGTCGGGACACCGGGGAGCTGTTTTTT. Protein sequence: CASTPRRRDTGELFF.

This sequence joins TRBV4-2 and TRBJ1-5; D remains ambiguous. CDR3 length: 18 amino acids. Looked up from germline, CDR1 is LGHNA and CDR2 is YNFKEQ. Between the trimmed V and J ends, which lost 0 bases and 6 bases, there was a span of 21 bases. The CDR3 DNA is TGTGCCAGCAGCCAAGATGGGCAGGACTTCGGGTCCGGTCAGCCCCAGCATTTT. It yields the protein CASSQDGQDFGSGQPQHF.

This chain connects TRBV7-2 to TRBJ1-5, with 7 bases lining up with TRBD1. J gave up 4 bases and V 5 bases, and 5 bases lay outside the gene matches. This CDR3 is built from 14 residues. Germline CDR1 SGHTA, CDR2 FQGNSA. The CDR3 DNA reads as TGTGCCAGCAGCGCTTCACAGGGGAATCAGCCCCAGCATTTT. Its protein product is CASSASQGNQPQHF.

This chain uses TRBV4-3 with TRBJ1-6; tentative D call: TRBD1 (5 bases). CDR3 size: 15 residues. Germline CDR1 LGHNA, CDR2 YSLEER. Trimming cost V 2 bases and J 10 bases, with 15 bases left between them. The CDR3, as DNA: TGCGCCAGCAGCCAATTCCGGGCAGGGCGGTCACCCCTCCACTTT. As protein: CASSQFRAGRSPLHF.

CDR3 protein: CASRSLTGGRAEAFF. CDR3 in DNA: TGTGCCAGCAGGTCCTTGACAGGAGGTCGGGCTGAAGCTTTCTTT. The chain employs TRBV6-5 and TRBJ1-1; possibly TRBD1 for D (6 bases). V was trimmed by 6 bases and J by 6 bases, leaving 20 bases between them. Germline CDR1 MNHEY, CDR2 SVGAGI. CDR3 length: 15 residues.

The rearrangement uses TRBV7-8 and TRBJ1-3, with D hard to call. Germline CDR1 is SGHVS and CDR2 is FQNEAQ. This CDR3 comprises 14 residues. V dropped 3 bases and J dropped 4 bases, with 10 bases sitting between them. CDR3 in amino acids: CASSFPDMGNTIYF. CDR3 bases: TGTGCCAGCAGCTTCCCCGACATGGGAAACACCATATATTTT.

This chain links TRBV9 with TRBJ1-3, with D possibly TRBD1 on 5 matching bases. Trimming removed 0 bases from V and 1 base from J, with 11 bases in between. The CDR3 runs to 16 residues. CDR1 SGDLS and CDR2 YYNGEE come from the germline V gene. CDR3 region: CASSVGRVRSGNTIYF. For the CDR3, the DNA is TGTGCCAGCAGCGTAGGCAGGGTTCGGTCTGGAAACACCATATATTTT.

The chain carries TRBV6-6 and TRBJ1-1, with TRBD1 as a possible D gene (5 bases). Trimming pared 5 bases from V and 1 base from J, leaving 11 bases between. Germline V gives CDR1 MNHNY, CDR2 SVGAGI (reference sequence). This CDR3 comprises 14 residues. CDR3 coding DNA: TGTGCCAGCAGTCCCAGGGTGGGGAACACTGAAGCTTTCTTT. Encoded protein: CASSPRVGNTEAFF.

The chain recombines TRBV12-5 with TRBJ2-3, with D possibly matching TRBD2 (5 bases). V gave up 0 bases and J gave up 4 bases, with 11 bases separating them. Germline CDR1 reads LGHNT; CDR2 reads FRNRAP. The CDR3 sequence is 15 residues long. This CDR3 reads CASGLVLRGADTQYF. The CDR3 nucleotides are TGTGCTAGTGGTTTGGTATTACGGGGAGCAGATACGCAGTATTTT.

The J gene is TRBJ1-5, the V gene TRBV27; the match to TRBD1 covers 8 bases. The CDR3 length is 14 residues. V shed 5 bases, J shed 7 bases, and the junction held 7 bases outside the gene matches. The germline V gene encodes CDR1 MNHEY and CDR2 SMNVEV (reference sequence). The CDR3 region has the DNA TGTGCCAGCAGTCCCGGACAGGGAGGCCAGCCCCAGCATTTT. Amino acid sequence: CASSPGQGGQPQHF.

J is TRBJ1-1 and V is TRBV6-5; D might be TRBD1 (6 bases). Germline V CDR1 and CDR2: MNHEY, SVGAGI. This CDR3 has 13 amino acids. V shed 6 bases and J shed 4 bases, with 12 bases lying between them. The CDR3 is CASRIGGSTEAFF. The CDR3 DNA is TGTGCCAGCAGAATAGGGGGTAGCACTGAAGCTTTCTTT.

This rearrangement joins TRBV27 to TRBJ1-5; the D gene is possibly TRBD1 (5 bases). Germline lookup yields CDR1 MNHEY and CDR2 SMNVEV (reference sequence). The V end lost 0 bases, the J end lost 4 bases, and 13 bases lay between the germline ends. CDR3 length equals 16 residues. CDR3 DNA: TGTGCCAGCAGTTTATCCACAGGTGACCTAAATCAGCCCCAGCATTTT. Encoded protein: CASSLSTGDLNQPQHF.

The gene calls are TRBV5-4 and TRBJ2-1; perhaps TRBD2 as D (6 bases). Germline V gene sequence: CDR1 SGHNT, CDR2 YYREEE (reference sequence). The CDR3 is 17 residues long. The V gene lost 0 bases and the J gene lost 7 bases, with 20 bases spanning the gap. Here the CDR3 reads CASSLGPGRSKGNEQFF. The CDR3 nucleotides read TGTGCCAGCAGCTTGGGCCCCGGGAGATCGAAGGGTAATGAGCAGTTCTTC.

The DNA for the CDR3 is TGTGCCAGCAGTGAAGCGACACAGAAAAACACTGAAGCTTTCTTT. Amino acids: CASSEATQKNTEAFF. The chain uses TRBV6-1 and TRBJ1-1; unclear D gene. Germline CDR1 reads MNHNS; CDR2 reads SASEGT. The CDR3 covers 15 residues. V gave up 0 bases and J gave up 2 bases, with 10 bases separating them.

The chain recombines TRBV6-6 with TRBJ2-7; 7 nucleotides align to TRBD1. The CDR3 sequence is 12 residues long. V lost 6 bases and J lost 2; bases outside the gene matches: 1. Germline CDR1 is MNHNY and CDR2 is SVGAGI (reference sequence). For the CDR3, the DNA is TGTGCCAGCAGACAGGGGACCTACGAGCAGTACTTC. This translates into CASRQGTYEQYF.

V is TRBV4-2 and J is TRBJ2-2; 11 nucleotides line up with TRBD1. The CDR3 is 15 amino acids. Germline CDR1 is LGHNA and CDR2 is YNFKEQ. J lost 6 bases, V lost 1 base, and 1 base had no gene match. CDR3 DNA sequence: TGTGCCAGCAGCCAAGGGGACAGGGGGGCCGGGGAGCTGTTTTTT. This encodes CASSQGDRGAGELFF.

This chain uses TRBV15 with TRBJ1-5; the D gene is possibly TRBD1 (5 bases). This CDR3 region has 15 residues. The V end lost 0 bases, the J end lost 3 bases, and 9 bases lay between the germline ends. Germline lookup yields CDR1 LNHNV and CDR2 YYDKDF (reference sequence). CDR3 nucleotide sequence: TGTGCCACCAGCAGAGATCGGGACTCCAATCAGCCCCAGCATTTT. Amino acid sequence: CATSRDRDSNQPQHF.

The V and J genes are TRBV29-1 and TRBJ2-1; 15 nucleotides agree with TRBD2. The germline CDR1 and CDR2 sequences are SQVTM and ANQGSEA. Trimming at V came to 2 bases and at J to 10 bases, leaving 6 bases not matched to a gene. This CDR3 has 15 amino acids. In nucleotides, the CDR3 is TGCAGCGTTGAACCAGGACTAGCGGGAGGGGTGGAGCAGTTCTTC. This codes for CSVEPGLAGGVEQFF.

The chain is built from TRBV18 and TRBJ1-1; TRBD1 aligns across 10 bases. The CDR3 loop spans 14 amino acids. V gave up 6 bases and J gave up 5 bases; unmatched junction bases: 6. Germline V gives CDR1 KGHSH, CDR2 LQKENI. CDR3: CASSPPGQGTEAFF. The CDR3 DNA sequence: TGTGCCAGCTCGCCTCCGGGACAGGGGACTGAAGCTTTCTTT.

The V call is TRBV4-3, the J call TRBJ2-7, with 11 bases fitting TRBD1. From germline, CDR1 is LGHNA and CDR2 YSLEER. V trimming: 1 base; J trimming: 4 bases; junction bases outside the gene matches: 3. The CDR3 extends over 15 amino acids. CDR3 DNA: TGCGCCAGCAGCCAAGGGACAGGGGGCAGTTACGAGCAGTACTTC. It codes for CASSQGTGGSYEQYF.

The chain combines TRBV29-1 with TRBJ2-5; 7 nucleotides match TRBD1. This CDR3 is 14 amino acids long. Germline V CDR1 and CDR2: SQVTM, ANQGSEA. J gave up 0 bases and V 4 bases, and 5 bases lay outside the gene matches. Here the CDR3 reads CSVVRQGNQETQYF. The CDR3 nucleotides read TGCAGCGTTGTTCGACAGGGCAACCAAGAGACCCAGTACTTC. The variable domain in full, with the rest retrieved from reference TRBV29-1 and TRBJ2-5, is SAVISQKPSRDICQRGTSLTIQCQVDSQVTMMFWYRQQPGQSLTLIATANQGSEATYESGFVIDKFPISRPNLTFSTLTVSNMSPEDSSIYLCSVVRQGNQETQYFGPGTRLLVL.

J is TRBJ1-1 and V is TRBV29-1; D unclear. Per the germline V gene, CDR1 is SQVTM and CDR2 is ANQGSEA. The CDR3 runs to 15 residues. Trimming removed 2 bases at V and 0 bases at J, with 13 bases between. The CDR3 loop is CSVEPRLNMNTEAFF. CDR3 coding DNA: TGCAGCGTTGAACCCCGATTAAACATGAACACTGAAGCTTTCTTT.

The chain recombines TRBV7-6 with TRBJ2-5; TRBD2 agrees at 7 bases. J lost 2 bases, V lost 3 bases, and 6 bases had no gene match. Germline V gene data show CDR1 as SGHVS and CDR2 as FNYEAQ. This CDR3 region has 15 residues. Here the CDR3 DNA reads TGTGCCAGCAGCTTGGGGCGGGGGTTACAAGAGACCCAGTACTTC. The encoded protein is CASSLGRGLQETQYF.

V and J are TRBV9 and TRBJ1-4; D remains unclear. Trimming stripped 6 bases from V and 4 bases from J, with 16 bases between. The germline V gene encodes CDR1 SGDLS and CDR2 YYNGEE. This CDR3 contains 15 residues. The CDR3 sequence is CASTRRAEGNEKLFF. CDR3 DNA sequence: TGTGCCAGCACAAGGAGGGCGGAAGGTAATGAAAAACTGTTTTTT.

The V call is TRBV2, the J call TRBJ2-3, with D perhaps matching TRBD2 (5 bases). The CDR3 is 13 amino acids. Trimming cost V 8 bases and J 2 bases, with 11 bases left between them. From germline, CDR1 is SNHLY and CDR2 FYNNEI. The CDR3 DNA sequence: TGTGCCAGCGGGAGAACGTCCACAGATACGCAGTATTTT. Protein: CASGRTSTDTQYF.

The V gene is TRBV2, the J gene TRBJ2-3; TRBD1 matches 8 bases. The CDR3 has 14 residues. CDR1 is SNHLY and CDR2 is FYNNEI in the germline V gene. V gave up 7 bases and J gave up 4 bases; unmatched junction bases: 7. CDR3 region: CASTGGVFADTQYF. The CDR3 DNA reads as TGTGCCAGCACAGGGGGCGTTTTTGCAGATACGCAGTATTTT.